A single sample gave rise to the 3 T cell receptor beta chains below, sequenced in a study of T cell clonality in common variable immunodeficiency. Clones were read by immunoSEQ multiplex PCR, and TCRdb kept only the in-frame ones, dropping some. This set yields 40,000 or so clones and no singletons; the top ten hold around 2.7%. The sample comprised peripheral blood mononuclear cells. The receptor set was obtained from a person aged 18-70 years in good health.

At least ten counts were recorded for this clone. The CDR3 end falls 3 residues outside the read, so it is completed with the germline J gene. The chain carries TRBV20-1 and TRBJ1-2; D is possibly TRBD1 (5 bases). Looked up from germline, CDR1 is DFQATT and CDR2 is SNEGSKA (reference sequence). Trimming pared 3 bases from V and 2 bases from J, leaving 19 bases between. The CDR3 consists of 16 residues. Partial CDR3 DNA: TGCAGTGCTAGCCCACCGGGGGGGGGTATGAACTATGGC. Amino acid sequence: CSASPPGGGMNYG. The whole CDR3 is CSASPPGGGMNYGYTF.

This clone was detected many times. With the read ending 3 residues before the CDR3 end, the germline J gene is used to fill in that end. The chain joins TRBV6-2 or TRBV6-3 to TRBJ1-5, with TRBD1 matching 10 bases. The germline V gene encodes CDR1 MNHEY and CDR2 SVGEGT. This CDR3 has 15 residues. V shed 2 bases and J 7 bases; nucleotides not matched to a gene: 5. The CDR3 bases that were read are TGTGCCAGCAGTTACCGACAGGGGGCTCGGCAGCCC. This codes for CASSYRQGARQP. The CDR3 reads in full as CASSYRQGARQPQHF.

This clone was detected many times. The CDR3 is cut off 3 residues early in the read; its end comes from the germline J gene. The chain couples TRBV7-3 to TRBJ2-1, with 8 bases that match TRBD1. This CDR3 is 14 amino acids long. Germline CDR1 reads SGHTA; CDR2 reads FQGTGA. J gave up 8 bases and V 4 bases, and 7 bases lay outside the gene matches. CDR3 bases read: TGTGCCAGCAGCTCCGCCGGGACAGGACATGAG. Translating it yields CASSSAGTGHE. The complete CDR3 protein is CASSSAGTGHEQFF.